Listed below are T cell receptor beta chains from one sample, sequenced in a study of T cells in Graves' hyperthyroidism and ophthalmopathy. TCRdb reanalysed the multiplex PCR reads using MiXCR and keeps one entry per CDR3 protein. This sample has 250,000 to 400,000 distinct CDR3 sequences, with roughly 15% found just once. Sequencing was carried out using blood. These receptors were taken from a woman aged 35 to 49 with Graves' ophthalmopathy. Both conserved end residues are part of each CDR3.

TRBV7-8	TRBJ1-5	CASSRTGWDPNQPQHF
TRBV28	TRBJ2-7	CASSRRSSVAYEQYF
TRBV5-1	TRBJ2-1	CASSLGGTTHEQFF
TRBV19	TRBJ1-5	CASSKSTGFNQPQHF
TRBV20-1	TRBJ1-2	CSATGRGLPYGYTF
TRBV20-1	TRBJ1-4	CSASGTGGESEKLFF
TRBV6-5	TRBJ2-5	CASSYLQGSLETQYF
TRBV10-3	TRBJ2-5	CAASPGSLGTGETQYF
TRBV29-1	TRBJ1-2	CSVIGPYGYTF
TRBV12-5	TRBJ2-7	CASGLQGYEQYF
TRBV12-3/TRBV12-4	TRBJ1-5	CASSLTGGSNQPQHF
TRBV3-1	TRBJ2-7	CASSPWTGGPHEQYF
TRBV7-8	TRBJ2-7	CASSLRDSSYEQYF
TRBV9	TRBJ1-2	CASTSSLPGLNNYGYTF
TRBV6-5	TRBJ1-6	CASSYSAGGYNSPLHF
TRBV28	TRBJ1-5	CATARPLEPQHF
TRBV24-1	TRBJ2-3	CATSLSGGADTQYF
TRBV12-3/TRBV12-4	TRBJ1-6	CASSWAVGSSYNSPLHF
TRBV7-2	TRBJ2-1	CASKPGQSYNEQFF
TRBV6-1	TRBJ1-5	CASRAGTGFNQPQHF
TRBV10-3	TRBJ1-3	CATWDVPSSGNTIYF
TRBV4-1	TRBJ1-1	CASSQGIVQVHTNTEAFF
TRBV11-2	TRBJ2-1	CASMDWLGRPHEQFF
TRBV28	TRBJ2-7	CASSTGTSGRLYEQYF
TRBV28	TRBJ2-7	CASSLHSRSGLYEQYF
TRBV24-1	TRBJ2-1	CATSDLASGRAYNEQFF
TRBV5-5	TRBJ2-1	CASSSFGTEDNEQFF